One and the same sample provided the 5 T cell receptor beta chains below, sequenced in a study of OX40 agonist ivuxolimab in advanced cancers. TCRdb keeps only in-frame clones here, not all; method: immunoSEQ multiplex PCR. The sample carries about 18,000 clones, 80% to 90% recorded once. The sequenced sample was CD4+ or CD8+ T cells sorted from blood, obtained in a trial of the OX40 agonist ivuxolimab. The receptor set was obtained from an adult with an advanced solid tumor such as melanoma, head and neck, liver or kidney cancer.

The chain combines TRBV5-1 with TRBJ1-4; TRBD1 agrees at 7 bases. Germline CDR1 reads SGHRS; CDR2 reads YFSETQ. The CDR3 totals 15 residues. The ends lost 1 base at V and 3 bases at J; junction bases unmatched: 3. CDR3 sequence: CASSLNRGANEKLFF. The CDR3 region has the DNA TGCGCCAGCAGCTTGAACAGGGGAGCTAATGAAAAACTGTTTTTT.

The chain couples TRBV27 to TRBJ1-2; D may be TRBD1 (5 bases). Germline V gene lookup returns CDR1 MNHEY and CDR2 SMNVEV (reference sequence). CDR3 length equals 12 residues. V was shortened by 10 bases and J by 0 bases, with 9 bases between the two germline ends. CDR3 sequence: CATQGSNYGYTF. The CDR3 DNA sequence: TGTGCCACCCAGGGTTCTAACTATGGCTACACCTTC.

The chain has TRBV6-4 and TRBJ1-1, with D possibly being TRBD1 (5 bases). Between the trimmed V and J ends, which lost 3 bases and 1 base, there was a span of 9 bases. Germline assignment: CDR1 MRHNA and CDR2 SNTAGT. The length of the CDR3 is 14 residues. The CDR3 DNA follows: TGTGCCAGCAGTGATGGGGGAGAGAACACTGAAGCTTTCTTT. Translated, it gives CASSDGGENTEAFF.

The chain is built from TRBV4-1 and TRBJ1-2; D remains ambiguous. CDR3 length: 14 amino acids. Germline CDR1 is MGHRA and CDR2 is YSYEKL. V lost 0 bases to trimming and J lost 1 base, with 6 bases between them. The CDR3, as DNA: TGCGCCAGCAGCCAAGATGGCAGTAACTATGGCTACACCTTC. Its protein product is CASSQDGSNYGYTF.

V gene TRBV5-1 combines with J gene TRBJ1-1; TRBD1 is a possible D gene (6 bases). Germline V gene lookup returns CDR1 SGHRS and CDR2 YFSETQ. CDR3 length equals 14 residues. The germline V and J ends were trimmed by 3 bases and 0 bases, with 9 bases remaining between them. The CDR3 reads CASSSGQLNTEAFF. The CDR3 coding sequence is TGCGCCAGCAGCTCCGGACAGCTGAACACTGAAGCTTTCTTT.